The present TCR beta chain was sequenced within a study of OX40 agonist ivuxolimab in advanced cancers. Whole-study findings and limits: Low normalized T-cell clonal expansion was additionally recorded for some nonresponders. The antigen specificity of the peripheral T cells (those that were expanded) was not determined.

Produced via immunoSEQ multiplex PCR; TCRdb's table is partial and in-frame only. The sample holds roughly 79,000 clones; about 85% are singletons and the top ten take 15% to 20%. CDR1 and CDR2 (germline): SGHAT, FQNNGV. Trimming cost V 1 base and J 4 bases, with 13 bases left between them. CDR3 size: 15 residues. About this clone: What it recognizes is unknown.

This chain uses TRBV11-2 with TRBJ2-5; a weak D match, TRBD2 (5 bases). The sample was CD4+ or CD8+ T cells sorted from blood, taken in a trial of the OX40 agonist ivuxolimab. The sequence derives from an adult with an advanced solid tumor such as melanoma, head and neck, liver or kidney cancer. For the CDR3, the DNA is TGTGCCAGCAGCTTAGTAGGAGCGGCCGGAGAGACCCAGTACTTC. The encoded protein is CASSLVGAAGETQYF.